This T cell receptor (beta chain) was sequenced for a study of blood T cell repertoires in COVID-19. The overall study: The United States, Italy and Spain supplied acute and convalescent COVID-19 samples. Nucleic acid was either cDNA or gDNA, and it came from T cells, B-cell-depleted T cells, or PBMCs.

Per the original data handling: Amplifying reference gene primers gave estimates of nucleated cell counts. Generated by immunoSEQ multiplex PCR, the TCRdb table keeps only in-frame clones and is missing some. V and J calls and clone size are those listed in that table; D and trimming were worked out from the DNA. Seen here are a few hundred thousand clones, roughly nine tenths observed once, and the top ten hold 5.5% to 6.5%. This clonotype originated in a man in his sixties with acute or convalescent COVID-19. Sequencing was done on a sample of peripheral blood.

The CDR3: CASSSDRGNEKLFF. DNA for the CDR3: TGTGCCAGCAGTTCGGACAGGGGTAATGAAAAACTGTTTTTT. This rearrangement joins TRBV5-5 to TRBJ1-4; 9 bases fit TRBD1. J was trimmed by 4 bases and V by 5 bases; bases with no gene match: 3. This CDR3 spans 14 amino acids. The germline CDR1 and CDR2 sequences are SGHKS and YYEKEE (reference sequence).